This T cell receptor (beta chain) emerged from a study of cytomegalovirus exposure and HLA in healthy donors. The study's findings and limits: Some TCR beta chains (roughly 160 of them) were listed as cytomegalovirus-associated. The productive fraction for most TCR beta V segments was about 90% or about 30% in an earlier analysis. The classifier was said to identify cytomegalovirus status with high specificity and sensitivity. One cluster of highly shared sequence variants probably arose as a sequencing artifact.

V dropped 3 bases and J dropped 5; count of bases not matched to a gene: 9. The CDR3 has 15 amino acids. Germline CDR1 is MGHDK and CDR2 is SYGVNS. Primers included in the PCR were 60 Vbeta and 13 Jbeta primers. TCRdb's table, derived via immunoSEQ multiplex PCR, lists solely in-frame clones and lacks some. The data show 200,000 to 250,000 clones, with about 81% seen just once and 7% to 9% held by the top ten. This clone has a single count. Its antigen is not identified. The clonotype comes from a woman aged 55-69 years in good health and CMV-seropositive. The gene calls are TRBV25-1 and TRBJ1-1, with TRBD1 matching over 7 bases. The sequenced sample consisted of PBMCs. CDR3 amino acids: CASSDNLPGGTEAFF. The CDR3 DNA reads as TGTGCCAGCAGTGACAATCTACCAGGGGGAACTGAAGCTTTCTTT.